Presented here are 6 T cell receptor beta chains from one specimen sequenced in a study of CD8+CD57+ T cells in acquired aplastic anemia. Profiles of TCR beta VDJ and CDR3 were generated from a genomic DNA template. Each CDR3 protein is one row after TCRdb ran MiXCR on the reads. The sample consists of hundreds of thousands of distinct CDR3 sequences, over 25% of them appearing once. Previously, flow cytometry had revealed CD8+CD57+ cell expansion in the patients chosen for sequencing. The sample was sorted CD4+, CD8+, or CD8+CD57+ T cells (not recorded which) from PBMCs. The receptors originated from a human donor with aplastic anemia.

As concerns this clonotype: This sequence may be a read error, since a much larger clone differs from it by one base. The V call is TRBV2, the J call TRBJ2-1, with D perhaps TRBD1 (5 bases). Per germline, CDR1 SNHLY and CDR2 FYNNEI. Trimming took 4 bases from V and 15 from J, leaving 16 bases between them. This CDR3 spans 12 amino acids. The CDR3 DNA reads TGTGCCAGCAGTGCGGCCAGGGTCGGTGCGTTCTTC. Translation gives CASSAARVGAFF.

In its sample, this clonotype was seen a few times. The J gene is TRBJ2-3, the V gene TRBV6-2 or TRBV6-3; weak D call: TRBD2 (5 bases). The CDR3 runs 16 residues. Germline-derived CDR1 and CDR2 are MNHEY and SVGEGT. With 3 bases removed from V and 5 bases from J, the gap between germline ends came to 18 bases. The CDR3 coding sequence is TGTGCCAGCAGTTATCCCCCCCGGGCAGAGGGAGATACGCAGTATTTT. Protein sequence: CASSYPPRAEGDTQYF.

This clonotype was seen many times. The chain combines TRBV2 with TRBJ2-7; D not resolved. Germline CDR1 and CDR2: SNHLY and FYNNEI. The CDR3 consists of 13 residues. The V gene lost 3 bases and the J gene lost 2 bases, with 8 bases spanning the gap. This CDR3 reads CASSELLAYEQYF. The CDR3 bases are TGTGCCAGCAGTGAGCTCCTAGCCTACGAGCAGTACTTC. Full variable domain (missing parts from reference TRBV2 and TRBJ2-7): EPEVTQTPSHQVTQMGQEVILRCVPISNHLYFYWYRQILGQKVEFLVSFYNNEISEKSEIFDDQFSVERPDGSNFTLKIRSTKLEDSAMYFCASSELLAYEQYFGPGTRLTVT.

This clonotype was recorded a few times. The rearrangement joins TRBV7-2 to TRBJ2-5; TRBD1 agrees at 8 bases. Germline V lookup: CDR1 SGHTA, CDR2 FQGNSA. The CDR3 covers 16 residues. V shed 5 bases, J shed 3 bases, and the junction held 11 bases outside the gene matches. CDR3 in DNA: TGTGCCAGCAGCCCTCGGACAGGGAAAATTAAAGAGACCCAGTACTTC. Amino acids: CASSPRTGKIKETQYF.

This clonotype came up many times. The CDR3 nucleotides read TGCGCCAGCACACCAGGGTGGGGGAACACTGAAGCTTTCTTT. As protein: CASTPGWGNTEAFF. The rearrangement uses TRBV10-2 and TRBJ1-1; TRBD1 is a possible D gene (5 bases). CDR1 WSHSY and CDR2 SAAADI come from the germline V gene. Trimming cost V 7 bases and J 1 base, with 13 bases left between them. CDR3 size: 14 residues.

This chain connects TRBV7-9 to TRBJ1-1; D not resolved. Per germline, CDR1 SEHNR and CDR2 FQNEAQ (reference sequence). The V end lost 5 bases, the J end lost 3 bases, and 13 bases lay between the germline ends. The CDR3 runs 14 residues. CDR3 residues: CASSQPGTDTEAFF. CDR3 bases: TGTGCCAGCAGCCAACCGGGTACGGACACTGAAGCTTTCTTT.